This passage covers 16 T cell receptor beta chains from one sample sequenced in a study of T-cell reconstitution after alpha-beta-depleted transplantation in children. The TCRbeta library was prepared with unique molecular identifiers. TCRdb called the PCR reads again in MiXCR, with one record for every CDR3 protein. The repertoire consists of 200,000 to 250,000 distinct CDR3 sequences, with roughly 6.6% occurring once and the leading ten covering less than 7%. The material was PBMCs, obtained before TCRalphabeta/CD19-depleted stem cell transplant. Receptors originate from a boy younger than 10 with acute lymphoblastic leukemia, due to receive a stem cell transplant.

This clonotype was detected many times. The chain uses TRBV12-3 or TRBV12-4 and TRBJ1-6; no definite D call. This CDR3 comprises 14 residues. V shed 4 bases and J shed 0 bases, with 4 bases lying between them. CDR3 residues: CASSSSSYNSPLHF. In DNA, the CDR3 is TGTGCCAGCAGTTCGAGCTCCTATAATTCACCCCTCCACTTT.

This clonotype was seen more than once but under ten times. The V gene is TRBV6-5, the J gene TRBJ1-6, with a tentative D call TRBD1 (6 bases). In germline, CDR1 is MNHEY, CDR2 SVGAGI. Trimming left V 2 bases short and J 1 base short, with 15 bases between. The CDR3 consists of 18 residues. The CDR3 protein is CASSYQIQGRSYNSPLHF. The CDR3 DNA reads TGTGCCAGCAGTTACCAAATACAGGGTCGTTCCTATAATTCACCCCTCCACTTT.

This clonotype has a handful of counts. The rearrangement joins TRBV5-1 to TRBJ1-2, with D uncertain. The CDR3 is 12 residues long. V was cut by 2 bases and J by 8 bases, with 10 bases left in between. Germline CDR1 SGHRS, CDR2 YFSETQ. In DNA, the CDR3 is TGCGCCAGCAGCTTTGAGGGTTTGGGCTACACCTTC. Translating gives CASSFEGLGYTF.

This clonotype has ten or more counts. The chain employs TRBV24-1 and TRBJ1-3; D call uncertain. Trimming cost V 5 bases and J 0 bases, with 7 bases left between them. CDR3 length equals 14 residues. The germline V gene has CDR1 KGHDR and CDR2 SFDVKD. The CDR3 sequence: CATSAGDSGNTIYF. The CDR3 region has the DNA TGTGCCACCAGTGCTGGTGACTCTGGAAACACCATATATTTT.

This clonotype was observed a few times. The genes are TRBV4-3 and TRBJ1-4; maybe TRBD1 (6 bases). The CDR3 is made up of 18 amino acids. Trimming left V 0 bases short and J 4 bases short, with 18 bases between. CDR1 and CDR2 from the germline V gene are LGHNA and YSLEER. The CDR3: CASSQDVGFGTINEKLFF. CDR3 DNA: TGCGCCAGCAGCCAAGATGTGGGGTTCGGGACAATTAATGAAAAACTGTTTTTT.

This clonotype was recorded many times. The rearrangement uses TRBV10-3 and TRBJ1-4; maybe TRBD1 (6 bases). CDR1 and CDR2 from the germline V gene are ENHRY and SYGVKD. With 6 bases removed from V and 4 bases from J, the gap between germline ends came to 9 bases. The CDR3 has 13 amino acids. The CDR3 loop is CAIRDSNNEKLFF. The CDR3 DNA is TGTGCCATCAGGGACAGTAATAATGAAAAACTGTTTTTT.

A word on this clonotype: One base away lies a much larger clone, so this may be a sequencing read error. The chain has TRBV5-1 and TRBJ2-7; TRBD1 matches 8 bases. Germline trimming cut 0 bases from V and 5 bases from J; bases unmatched to any gene: 13. Germline CDR1 and CDR2: SGHRS and YFSETQ. This CDR3 spans 17 amino acids. DNA of the CDR3: TGCGCCAGCAGCTTGGGGGGCGCCTCGGACAGGGTCCACGAGCAGTACTTC. This translates into CASSLGGASDRVHEQYF.

Many counts were recorded for this clonotype. This chain connects TRBV20-1 to TRBJ2-3; tentatively, D is TRBD2 (5 bases). This CDR3 contains 14 residues. Germline-derived CDR1 and CDR2 are DFQATT and SNEGSKA (reference sequence). The V and J ends lost 1 base and 5 bases respectively, with 13 bases between them. Here the CDR3 reads CSARGGLAIDTQYF. The CDR3 bases are TGCAGTGCTAGAGGCGGGTTGGCCATAGATACGCAGTATTTT.

This clonotype occurred a few times. The chain has TRBV20-1 and TRBJ1-5; no clear D gene. Germline V gives CDR1 DFQATT, CDR2 SNEGSKA (reference sequence). V was shortened by 6 bases and J by 0 bases, with 9 bases between the two germline ends. This CDR3 has 13 amino acids. The CDR3 sequence is CSAVDGSNQPQHF. For the CDR3, the DNA is TGCAGTGCAGTGGACGGTAGCAATCAGCCCCAGCATTTT.

This clonotype has more than one count but fewer than ten. The chain links TRBV20-1 to TRBJ2-7; TRBD2 matches at 8 bases. This CDR3 comprises 17 residues. Losses at the gene ends were 2 bases for V and 3 bases for J; bases not matched to a gene: 15. The germline V gene encodes CDR1 DFQATT and CDR2 SNEGSKA (reference sequence). CDR3 sequence (DNA): TGCAGTGCTAGACTCCTTAGGGTCGGTAGCGGGGACTACGAGCAGTACTTC. Its translation: CSARLLRVGSGDYEQYF.

This clonotype was observed many times. The chain is built from TRBV11-2 and TRBJ2-7, with D unclear. The CDR3 extends over 11 amino acids. V was shortened by 4 bases and J by 4 bases, with 5 bases between the two germline ends. From germline, CDR1 is SGHAT and CDR2 FQNNGV. The CDR3 loop is CASSWEYEQYF. CDR3 nucleotide sequence: TGTGCCAGCAGCTGGGAATACGAGCAGTACTTC.

This clonotype turned up a few times. This chain uses TRBV28 with TRBJ2-7, with TRBD1 matching 12 bases. The V and J ends lost 6 bases and 7 bases, in that order; junction bases with no gene match: 10. Per the germline V gene, CDR1 is MDHEN and CDR2 is SYDVKM. The CDR3 runs to 15 residues. CDR3 DNA sequence: TGTGCCAGCAGCCTTCCGGGACAGGGGGCTCGTGAGCAGTACTTC. Its translation is CASSLPGQGAREQYF. The full variable domain, its missing parts supplied by reference TRBV28 and TRBJ2-7, is DVKVTQSSRYLVKRTGEKVFLECVQDMDHENMFWYRQDPGLGLRLIYFSYDVKMKEKGDIPEGYSVSREKKERFSLILESASTNQTSMYLCASSLPGQGAREQYFGPGTRLTVT.

This clonotype was found many times. The V and J genes are TRBV27 and TRBJ2-7; TRBD2 is a possible D gene (6 bases). V lost 5 bases and J lost 3, with 17 bases in between. Per the germline V gene, CDR1 is MNHEY and CDR2 is SMNVEV (reference sequence). The CDR3 is 15 amino acids. The CDR3 region has the DNA TGTGCCAGCAGTACGGGGTCCGGAGGGTACTACGAGCAGTACTTC. It yields the protein CASSTGSGGYYEQYF.

As DNA, the CDR3 is TGTGCCAGCAGCAAACAACTCCGGGATCTGGAGTACAATGAGCAGTTCTTC. As protein: CASSKQLRDLEYNEQFF. V and J are TRBV21-1 and TRBJ2-1; the D call of TRBD1 is as the table states it, not checked on the DNA. TRBV21-1 is a pseudogene locus. This CDR3 comprises 17 residues.

This clonotype has ten or more counts. The V call is TRBV20-1, the J call TRBJ2-5; 9 bases fit TRBD2. The V gene's germline CDR1 is DFQATT and CDR2 SNEGSKA (reference sequence). J lost 2 bases, V lost 0 bases, and 7 bases had no gene match. The CDR3 has 16 amino acids. CDR3: CSARDPATSGQETQYF. CDR3 sequence (DNA): TGCAGTGCTAGAGATCCAGCGACTAGCGGTCAAGAGACCCAGTACTTC.

V gene TRBV28 combines with J gene TRBJ2-2; 7 nucleotides match TRBD1. Germline V gene data show CDR1 as MDHEN and CDR2 as SYDVKM. V was pared by 6 bases and J by 5 bases, with 9 bases of the junction left unmatched. The CDR3 totals 15 residues. The CDR3 sequence: CASRQDRDGTGELFF. The CDR3, as DNA: TGTGCCAGCAGGCAAGACAGGGATGGTACCGGGGAGCTGTTTTTT.